What follows is one T cell receptor beta chain and its context. Its antigen is currently unknown. The source of the sample is a study of cytomegalovirus exposure and HLA in healthy donors. Findings and limits, study-wide: Being indistinguishable, some V segments were excluded, TRBV6-2 and TRBV6-3 among them. When a later analysis compared HLA-associated TCR beta chains with equally common others, the HLA-associated chains turned out to be more clonally expanded and to have lower generation probabilities. Most of the CMV-associated TCR beta chains (in a later analysis) appeared to be HLA-restricted.

13 Jbeta primers and 60 Vbeta primers were used for the PCR. Method: immunoSEQ multiplex PCR; TCRdb's copy keeps in-frame clones and lacks some. The table has around 180,000 clones, 80% seen once. Per the germline V gene, CDR1 is SGHRS and CDR2 is YFSETQ. V was shortened by 4 bases and J by 6 bases, with 17 bases between the two germline ends. The length of the CDR3 is 15 residues. Nominally healthy donors provided the samples, though records likely missed some immune exposures. The receptor comes from a man aged 30 to 39 in good health and CMV-seropositive. The chain recombines TRBV5-1 with TRBJ2-1, with TRBD2 as a possible D gene (5 bases). The sample consisted of PBMCs. The CDR3 DNA is TGCGCCAGCAGCCCCTTAAGGGAGTTGGGCAATGAGCAGTTCTTC. This translates into CASSPLRELGNEQFF.